This T cell receptor beta chain derives from a study of T cell changes during pregnancy in multiple sclerosis. The V end lost 0 bases, the J end lost 4 bases, and 12 bases lay between the germline ends. Germline CDR1 SGHDN, CDR2 FVKESK. The CDR3 loop spans 15 amino acids. Assay used: immunoSEQ multiplex PCR; TCRdb lists only in-frame clones, some missing. The data show roughly 100,000 clones, more than 85% seen once. The sequencing here drew on peripheral blood, taken after pregnancy. This TCR derives from a female donor with multiple sclerosis, enrolled in a pregnancy study. V and J are TRBV14 and TRBJ1-2; D gene ambiguous. CDR3 sequence reads: CASSQDLAGSYGYTF. The DNA for the CDR3 is TGTGCCAGCAGCCAAGATCTAGCGGGTAGCTATGGCTACACCTTC.